This T cell receptor (beta chain) was recorded in a study of blood T cell repertoires in COVID-19. At the level of the study: The United States, Italy and Spain supplied acute and convalescent COVID-19 samples.

In the original processing: Estimation of nucleated cell counts relied on the amplification of reference gene primers. Some clones are missing from TCRdb's copy, which holds only in-frame ones; the method was immunoSEQ multiplex PCR. V and J calls plus clone size are reproduced from that table; the DNA served to infer D and trimming. The sample has under 200,000 clones, under 80% seen once; the top ten hold approximately 3%. CDR3 length equals 13 residues. Trimming stripped 8 bases from V and 1 base from J, with 9 bases between. Germline CDR1 reads LNHNV; CDR2 reads YYDKDF (reference sequence). Sequenced material: peripheral blood. The rearrangement uses TRBV15 and TRBJ1-5, with D possibly being TRBD1 (5 bases). This receptor was taken from a man in his 70s with acute or convalescent COVID-19. The CDR3 sequence is CATGKGSNQPQHF. DNA of the CDR3: TGTGCCACCGGAAAGGGGAGCAATCAGCCCCAGCATTTT.